This TCR beta chain was identified in a study of cytomegalovirus exposure and HLA in healthy donors (dated by TCRdb to about 2017). A note on the overall study: An earlier analysis of roughly 500 of the donors reported approximately 260 Gb of sequence data and roughly 120 million unique TCR beta sequences obtained from roughly 170 million T cells. In the later analysis, no new phenotypic data were used to find candidate immune exposures; instead, reliance was placed on TCR beta sequences and their occurrence across donors. Both class I and class II loci were covered by HLA typing, at four-digit resolution. In a later analysis, previously published TCR beta repertoires from hundreds of donors were re-analyzed and high-resolution HLA genotyping was added so that TCR occurrence patterns could be studied. To predict cytomegalovirus infection status, the study brought together high-throughput TCR immunosequencing, statistical association of individual TCRs with disease status, and machine learning. The genetic ancestry cluster associated with self-reported Caucasian donors included 81% of the 398 genotyped donors. On average, roughly 250,000 unique TCR beta nucleotide sequences were sequenced per donor among a few hundred genotyped donors of the cohort, with about 17% of those sequences being non-productive. Alongside the repertoire data, information on donor age, sex, ethnicity and CMV serostatus was compiled. To decide whether each TCR beta V gene segment behaved as functional or pseudogenic, an earlier analysis of some 570 of the donors relied on high-throughput TCR beta sequencing. Using immunosequencing, the study profiled T cell repertoires from 500 to 800 subjects and related those repertoires to cytomegalovirus serostatus. Along with the approximately 700-subject first cohort, a separate validation cohort of over a hundred different subjects was used. A later genetic analysis used genome-wide SNP genotypes for about 60% of the 666 donors, treating that subset as a discovery cohort. Typing coverage varied by locus: roughly 620-640 donors for A, B, C, DRB1 and DQB1; 500 to 550 for DQA1; approximately 570 for DPA1; approximately 470 for DPB1. All discovery cohort repertoires had been generated on a single sequencing platform. About five DR-DQ haplotypes were treated as single units for association and clustering because of strong linkage in the cohort. The study aimed to test whether cataloging public T cell receptors could reveal signatures of past pathogen exposure. Approximately 310 gigabases of sequencing data and approximately 91 million unique TCR sequences made up an early release that covered approximately 620 HLA-typed donors. What the work shows at the level of the full study, not this receptor alone: A later genetic analysis associated a missense DCLRE1C variant with V-gene and J-gene trimming of TCR beta chains, and an independent cohort replicated the association. In vitro tests confirmed that a few of the cytomegalovirus-associated TCR beta chains recognize cytomegalovirus antigens. In the study, roughly 160 TCR beta chains were listed as associated with cytomegalovirus. According to the authors, the approach could potentially be generalized to other disease states and immunological phenotypes. Because the 87-base-pair reads could not distinguish some IMGT-functional V segments, including TRBV6-2 and TRBV6-3, those segments were excluded. In an earlier analysis of over 550 of the donors, most TCR beta V segments were observed in productive rearrangements about 90% or about 30% of the time, broadly matching IMGT annotations. A further reported finding was that TCR beta sequences accurately predicted the HLA-A and HLA-B alleles for most subjects in the first cohort. In a later analysis, several top co-occurrence clusters were reported to appear linked to parvovirus B19, influenza, CMV and Epstein-Barr virus. Because HLA typing was unavailable for some donors at each locus, only the typed subset was used in association tests. Roughly uniform sequencing depth across donors was assumed in presence/absence analyses, although this assumption may not hold. A later analysis found that TCR association rates varied across HLA loci, with DRB1 alleles showing the most associated TCRs and HLA-C alleles the fewest. At a false discovery rate of 0.05, a later analysis linked 16,000 or so TCR beta sequences to specific HLA alleles. This cohort had only TCR beta chains sequenced, and the lack of alpha or paired-chain data limited which features could be detected. Compared with equally common non-associated chains, HLA-associated TCR beta chains in a later analysis were more clonally expanded and had lower generation probabilities. Across donors, most TCR sequences were observed very rarely, whereas some public TCRs were present in many individuals. According to a later analysis, most CMV-associated TCR beta chains appeared to be HLA-restricted, and the HLA associations seemed to be driven largely by CMV exposure. For the cohort, immune exposure information was limited to CMV serostatus. In both the original and validation cohorts, the classifier was reported to diagnose cytomegalovirus status with high specificity and sensitivity. A later genetic analysis reported fewer N-insertions in productive TCRs among donors in an Asian-associated ancestry cluster than the roughly 700-donor mean. Linkage disequilibrium might explain the correlated functional status among segregating V segments, but an unknown experimental factor could not be excluded. Because counts were too low, 15 to 20 rarely observed V segments, including chromosome 9 orphons, were left out of the earlier analysis of 500 to 750 of the donors. The sequencing pipeline was judged likely to have produced a cluster of highly shared sequence variants as a technical artifact. When HLA alleles, especially DR and DQ, strongly co-occurred, TCR associations were difficult to assign to individual alleles.

Remarks on this clone: Its antigen specificity is not known. Per-nucleotide qualities are absent, and no much larger clonotype sits a single base away.

Ends trimmed: V by 2 bases, J by 4 bases; bases unmatched to a gene: 4. From the germline V gene, CDR1 is MGHRA and CDR2 is YSYEKL. The cysteine opens and the phenylalanine closes a CDR3 of 15 amino acids. Only the CDR3 portion is preserved as DNA: 45 bases, with reading frame beginning at the first base. The cohort comprised more than 550 healthy bone marrow donors. At the time of sampling, all cohort members were nominally healthy, though unrecorded immune exposures were likely present. The donor was CMV seropositive and was included in the group of 250 to 300 seropositive cohort members. Each donor provided a peripheral blood sample, and peripheral blood mononuclear cells were used for TCR beta sequencing. The Qiagen DNeasy Blood Extraction Kit was used to extract genomic DNA from the blood cell samples. Preparation of the library involved the immunoSEQ multiplex PCR assay. The multiplex PCR relied on a mix of 60 forward primers for TCR Vbeta segments and 13 reverse primers for TCR Jbeta segments. The CDR3 region of rearranged TCR beta genes was amplified from genomic DNA with a multiplex PCR assay. On the Illumina HiSeq System, the amplified TCR beta libraries were sequenced as 87-base-pair reads. The study's own analysis went as follows. In a later analysis, tens of millions of unique TCR beta chains were counted across the 500 to 850 repertoires, and around 10 million of these chains were shared by at least two donors. Raw reads were error-corrected and collapsed into unique sequences with a nearest-neighbor algorithm that merged closely related sequences to remove PCR and sequencing errors. Alignment of CDR3 sequences to IMGT reference sequences was used to assign V, D and J gene segments. For a sequence to be retained, a match of at least six nucleotides was required to both a V gene segment and a J gene segment. Rearrangements were classified as productive when the CDR3 lacked stop codons and remained in frame with V and J, and all other rearrangements were classified as non-productive. Following IMGT convention, CDR3 was defined as the stretch from the second conserved V-encoded cysteine to the conserved J-encoded phenylalanine. The earlier analysis of about 610 of the donors excluded sequences that lacked an unambiguous match to a single V gene segment. In an earlier analysis of several hundred of the donors, V segments were called functional above 56.7% productive rearrangements and were called segregating when the between-donor standard deviation exceeded 5%. A statistical classification framework was developed to diagnose cytomegalovirus status using the catalog of TCR beta chain sequences. A later analysis assigned V and J genes by comparing TCR nucleotide sequences with IMGT/GENE-DB human TR gene sequences. Using the TCRdist pipeline, a later analysis assigned CDR3 sequences along with most-parsimonious VDJ recombination scenarios. In a later analysis, each TCR beta chain was defined by its CDR3 amino acid sequence together with its V-gene family, and reads lacking a unique V-gene family were excluded. In a later analysis, around 650 highly shared, low-generation-probability nucleotide sequences were removed to address suspected cross-contamination and a sequencing artifact. In a later analysis, a clonal expansion index was calculated for each public chain from normalized within-repertoire ranks of inferred template counts. In a later analysis, generation probabilities were computed using a VDJ recombination model fitted to out-of-frame rearrangements, and the results were checked against IGoR. In a later analysis, TCR-TCR, TCR-HLA and TCR-CMV co-occurrence was scored with hypergeometric tests, and a repertoire-size bias correction was applied to TCR pairs. To estimate false discovery rates, a later analysis permuted the HLA or CMV assignments 20 times. A later analysis grouped co-occurring TCRs with DBSCAN, adding TCRdist sequence similarity when clustering within HLA-allele-positive subsets. Co-occurrence clustering excluded repertoires with fewer than 30,000 or more than 120,000 public chains, plus five with anomalous nucleotide sharing. TCRdb provides this immuneACCESS table in a form limited to in-frame rearrangements. Some clones are lacking; in checked studies, under half of them reflect an unresolved V gene, and why the rest are absent is not known. The V and J calls and clone size are taken from that table; D and trimming were inferred from the DNA. Across this sample there are about 150,000 clones, with over 70% seen only once. Together, the top ten hold 6% to 7.5% of the sample.

Here the chain combines TRBV4-1 and TRBJ2-2, with 7 middle bases fitting TRBD2. This TCR derives from a young man in good health and CMV-seropositive. Sequencing input: PBMCs. CDR3 loop: CASSQKGLSTGELFF. In nucleotide form, the sequence is TGCGCCAGCAGCCAAAAGGGACTAAGCACCGGGGAGCTGTTTTTT.